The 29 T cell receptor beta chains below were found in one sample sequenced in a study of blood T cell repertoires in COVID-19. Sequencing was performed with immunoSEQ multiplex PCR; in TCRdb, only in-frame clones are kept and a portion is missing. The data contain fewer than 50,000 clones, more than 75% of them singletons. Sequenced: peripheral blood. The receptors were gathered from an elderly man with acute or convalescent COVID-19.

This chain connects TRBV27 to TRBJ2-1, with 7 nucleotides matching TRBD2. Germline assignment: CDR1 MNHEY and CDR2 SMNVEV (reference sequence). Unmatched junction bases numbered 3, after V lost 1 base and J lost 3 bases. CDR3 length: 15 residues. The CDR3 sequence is CASSLWEGGYNEQFF. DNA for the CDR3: TGTGCCAGCAGTTTATGGGAGGGAGGCTACAATGAGCAGTTCTTC.

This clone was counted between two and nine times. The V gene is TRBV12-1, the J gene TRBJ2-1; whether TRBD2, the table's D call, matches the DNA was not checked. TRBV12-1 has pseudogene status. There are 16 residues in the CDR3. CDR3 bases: TGTGCCAGCAACAAAGGAAAACGGGAGGCCTACAATGAGCAGTTCTTC. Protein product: CASNKGKREAYNEQFF.

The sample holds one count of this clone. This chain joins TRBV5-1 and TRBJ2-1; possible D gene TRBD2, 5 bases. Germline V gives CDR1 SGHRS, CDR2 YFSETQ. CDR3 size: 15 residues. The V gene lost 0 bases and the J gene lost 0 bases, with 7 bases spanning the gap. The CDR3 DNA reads TGCGCCAGCAGCTTGGTAGCGCTCTCCTACAATGAGCAGTTCTTC. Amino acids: CASSLVALSYNEQFF.

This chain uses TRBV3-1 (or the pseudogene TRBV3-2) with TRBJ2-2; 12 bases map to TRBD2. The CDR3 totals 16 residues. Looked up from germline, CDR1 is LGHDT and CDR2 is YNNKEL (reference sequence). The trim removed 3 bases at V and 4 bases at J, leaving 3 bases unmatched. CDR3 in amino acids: CASSQPSGGGTGELFF. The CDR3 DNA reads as TGTGCCAGCAGCCAGCCTAGCGGGGGGGGCACCGGGGAGCTGTTTTTT.

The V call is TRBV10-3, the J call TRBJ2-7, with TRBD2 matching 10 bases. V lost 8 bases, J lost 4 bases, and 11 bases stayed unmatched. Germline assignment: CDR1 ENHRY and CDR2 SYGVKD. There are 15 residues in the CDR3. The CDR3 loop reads CAIGNLAGVSYEQYF. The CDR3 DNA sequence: TGTGCCATCGGAAATCTAGCGGGAGTTAGTTACGAGCAGTACTTC.

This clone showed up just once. The DNA for the CDR3 is TGTGCCAGCAGCGGAGCTTTTAGCGGGTCCTACAATGAGCAGTTCTTC. This translates into CASSGAFSGSYNEQFF. V and J are TRBV28 and TRBJ2-1, with TRBD2 identical over 7 bases. The germline gives CDR1 MDHEN, CDR2 SYDVKM. V was pared by 6 bases and J by 1 base, with 9 bases of the junction left unmatched. This CDR3 has 16 amino acids.

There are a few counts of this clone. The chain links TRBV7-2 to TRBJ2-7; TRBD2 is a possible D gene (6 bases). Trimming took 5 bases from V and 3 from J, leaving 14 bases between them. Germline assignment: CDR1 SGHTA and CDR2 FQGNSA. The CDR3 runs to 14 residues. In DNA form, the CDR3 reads TGTGCCAGCAGCCCAGGGACTTCCTTCTACGAGCAGTACTTC. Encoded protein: CASSPGTSFYEQYF.

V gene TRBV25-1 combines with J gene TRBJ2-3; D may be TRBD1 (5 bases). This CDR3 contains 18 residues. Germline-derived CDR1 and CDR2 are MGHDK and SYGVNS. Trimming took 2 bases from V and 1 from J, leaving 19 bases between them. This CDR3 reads CASSEGRQTAECTDTQYF. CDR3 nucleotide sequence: TGTGCCAGCAGTGAAGGGCGGCAGACAGCCGAGTGCACAGATACGCAGTATTTT.

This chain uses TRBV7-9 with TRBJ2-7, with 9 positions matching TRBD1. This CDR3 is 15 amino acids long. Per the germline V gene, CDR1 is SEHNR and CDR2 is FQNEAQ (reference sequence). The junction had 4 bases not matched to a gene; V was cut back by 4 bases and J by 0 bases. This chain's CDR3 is CASSSGQGSSYEQYF. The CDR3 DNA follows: TGTGCCAGCAGCTCGGGACAGGGTAGCTCCTACGAGCAGTACTTC.

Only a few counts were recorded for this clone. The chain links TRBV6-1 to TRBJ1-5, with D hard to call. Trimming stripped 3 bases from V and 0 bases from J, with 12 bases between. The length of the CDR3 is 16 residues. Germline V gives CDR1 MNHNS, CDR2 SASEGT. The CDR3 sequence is CASSEAGSYSNQPQHF. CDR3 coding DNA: TGTGCCAGCAGTGAGGCGGGTTCTTATAGCAATCAGCCCCAGCATTTT.

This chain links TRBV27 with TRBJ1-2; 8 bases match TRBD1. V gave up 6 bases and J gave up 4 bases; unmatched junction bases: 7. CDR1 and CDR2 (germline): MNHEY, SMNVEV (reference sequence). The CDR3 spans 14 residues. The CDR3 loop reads CASSHDRGTYGYTF. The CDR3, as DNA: TGTGCCAGCAGCCACGACAGGGGTACCTATGGCTACACCTTC.

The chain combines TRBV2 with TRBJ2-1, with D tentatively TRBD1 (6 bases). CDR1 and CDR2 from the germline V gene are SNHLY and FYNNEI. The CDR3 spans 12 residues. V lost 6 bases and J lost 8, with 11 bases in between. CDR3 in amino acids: CASRVQGDEQFF. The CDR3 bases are TGTGCCAGCAGGGTACAGGGTGATGAGCAGTTCTTC. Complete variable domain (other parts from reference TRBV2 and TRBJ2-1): EPEVTQTPSHQVTQMGQEVILRCVPISNHLYFYWYRQILGQKVEFLVSFYNNEISEKSEIFDDQFSVERPDGSNFTLKIRSTKLEDSAMYFCASRVQGDEQFFGPGTRLTVL.

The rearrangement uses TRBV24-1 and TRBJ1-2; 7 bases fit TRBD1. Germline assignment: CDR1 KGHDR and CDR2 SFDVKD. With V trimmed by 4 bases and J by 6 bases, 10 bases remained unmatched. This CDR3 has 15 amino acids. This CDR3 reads CATSDPYRGADGYTF. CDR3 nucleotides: TGTGCCACCAGTGACCCATACAGGGGCGCCGATGGCTACACCTTC.

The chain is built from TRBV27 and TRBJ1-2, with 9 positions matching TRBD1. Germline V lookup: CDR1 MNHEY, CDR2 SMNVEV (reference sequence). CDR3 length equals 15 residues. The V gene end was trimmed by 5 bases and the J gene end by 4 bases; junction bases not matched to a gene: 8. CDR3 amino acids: CASSPQGQGVYGYTF. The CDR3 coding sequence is TGTGCCAGCAGTCCCCAGGGACAGGGTGTCTATGGCTACACCTTC.

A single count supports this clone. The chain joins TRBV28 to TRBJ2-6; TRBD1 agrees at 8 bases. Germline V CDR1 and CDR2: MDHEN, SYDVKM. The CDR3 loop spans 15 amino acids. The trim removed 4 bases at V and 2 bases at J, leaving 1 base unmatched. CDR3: CASSSTGAGANVLTF. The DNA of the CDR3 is TGTGCCAGCAGTTCGACAGGGGCTGGGGCCAACGTCCTGACTTTC.

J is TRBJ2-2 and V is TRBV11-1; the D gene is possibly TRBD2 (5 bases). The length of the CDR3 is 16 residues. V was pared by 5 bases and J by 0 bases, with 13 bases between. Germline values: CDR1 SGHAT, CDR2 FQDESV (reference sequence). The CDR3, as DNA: TGTGCCAGCAGCCAAAACCACGGGACGAACACCGGGGAGCTGTTTTTT. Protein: CASSQNHGTNTGELFF.

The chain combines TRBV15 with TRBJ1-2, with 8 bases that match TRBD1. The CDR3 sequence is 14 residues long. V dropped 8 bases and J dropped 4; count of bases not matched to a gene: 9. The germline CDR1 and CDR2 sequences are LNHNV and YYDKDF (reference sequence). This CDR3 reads CATRQGPRTYGYTF. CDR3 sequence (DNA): TGTGCCACCCGACAGGGGCCCCGCACCTATGGCTACACCTTC.

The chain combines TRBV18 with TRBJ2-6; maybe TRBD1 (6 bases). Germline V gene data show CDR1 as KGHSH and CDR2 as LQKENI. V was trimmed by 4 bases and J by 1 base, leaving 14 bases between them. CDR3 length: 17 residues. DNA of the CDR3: TGTGCCAGCTCACGGGGGCTCGTACAATCTGGGGCCAACGTCCTGACTTTC. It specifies CASSRGLVQSGANVLTF.

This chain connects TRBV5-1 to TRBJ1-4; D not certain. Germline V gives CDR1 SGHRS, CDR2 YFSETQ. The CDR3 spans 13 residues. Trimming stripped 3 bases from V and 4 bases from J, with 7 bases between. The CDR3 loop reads CASSSGVNEKLFF. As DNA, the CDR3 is TGCGCCAGCAGCTCGGGAGTTAATGAAAAACTGTTTTTT.

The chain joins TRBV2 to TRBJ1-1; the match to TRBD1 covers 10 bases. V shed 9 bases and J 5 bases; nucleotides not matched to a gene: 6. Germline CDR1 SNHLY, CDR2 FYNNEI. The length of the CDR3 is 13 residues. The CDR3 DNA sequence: TGTGCCAGTAGACGGGACAGGGGTACTGAAGCTTTCTTT. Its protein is CASRRDRGTEAFF.

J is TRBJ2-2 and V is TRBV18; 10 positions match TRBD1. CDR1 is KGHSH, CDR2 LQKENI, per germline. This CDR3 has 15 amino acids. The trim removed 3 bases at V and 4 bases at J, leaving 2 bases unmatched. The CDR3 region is CASSPGQGPTGELFF. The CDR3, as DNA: TGTGCCAGCTCACCGGGACAGGGGCCCACCGGGGAGCTGTTTTTT.

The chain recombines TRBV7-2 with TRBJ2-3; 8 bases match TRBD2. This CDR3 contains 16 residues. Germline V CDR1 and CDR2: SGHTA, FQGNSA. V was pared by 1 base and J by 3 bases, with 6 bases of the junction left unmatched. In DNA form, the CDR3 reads TGTGCCAGCAGCTTAGACGGGGGGGCTAGGACAGATACGCAGTATTTT. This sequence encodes CASSLDGGARTDTQYF.

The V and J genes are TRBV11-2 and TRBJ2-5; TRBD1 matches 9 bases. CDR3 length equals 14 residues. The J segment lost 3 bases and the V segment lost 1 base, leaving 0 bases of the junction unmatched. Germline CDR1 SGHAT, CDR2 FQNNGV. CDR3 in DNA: TGTGCCAGCAGCTTAGGGACAGGGGAAGAGACCCAGTACTTC. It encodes CASSLGTGEETQYF.

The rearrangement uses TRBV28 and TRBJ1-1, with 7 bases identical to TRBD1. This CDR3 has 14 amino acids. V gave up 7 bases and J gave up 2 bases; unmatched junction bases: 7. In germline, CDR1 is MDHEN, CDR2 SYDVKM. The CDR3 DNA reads TGTGCCAGCAAAATAACAGGGGCAAACACTGAAGCTTTCTTT. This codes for CASKITGANTEAFF.

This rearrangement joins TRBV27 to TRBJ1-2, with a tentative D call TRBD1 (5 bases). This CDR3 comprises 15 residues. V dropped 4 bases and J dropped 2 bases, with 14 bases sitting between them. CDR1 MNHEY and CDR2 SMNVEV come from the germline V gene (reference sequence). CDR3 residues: CASSWSGIGNYGYTF. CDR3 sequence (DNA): TGTGCCAGCAGTTGGTCAGGGATCGGAAACTATGGCTACACCTTC.

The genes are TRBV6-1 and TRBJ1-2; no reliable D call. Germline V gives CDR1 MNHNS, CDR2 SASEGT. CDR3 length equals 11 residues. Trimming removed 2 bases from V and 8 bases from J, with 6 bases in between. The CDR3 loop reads CASSEWEGYTF. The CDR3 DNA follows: TGTGCCAGCAGTGAATGGGAGGGCTACACCTTC.

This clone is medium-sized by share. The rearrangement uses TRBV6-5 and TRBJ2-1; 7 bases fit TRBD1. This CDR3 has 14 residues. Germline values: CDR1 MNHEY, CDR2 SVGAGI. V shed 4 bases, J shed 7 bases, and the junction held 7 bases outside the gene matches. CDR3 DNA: TGTGCCAGCAGTTCGACAGGGATGGGTAATGAGCAGTTCTTC. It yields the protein CASSSTGMGNEQFF.

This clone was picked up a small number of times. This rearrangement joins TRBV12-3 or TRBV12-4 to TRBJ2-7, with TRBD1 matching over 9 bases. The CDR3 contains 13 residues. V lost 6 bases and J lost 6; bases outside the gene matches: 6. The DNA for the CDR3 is TGTGCCAGCAGCCTAGGGACAGGGCGCGAGCAGTACTTC. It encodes CASSLGTGREQYF.

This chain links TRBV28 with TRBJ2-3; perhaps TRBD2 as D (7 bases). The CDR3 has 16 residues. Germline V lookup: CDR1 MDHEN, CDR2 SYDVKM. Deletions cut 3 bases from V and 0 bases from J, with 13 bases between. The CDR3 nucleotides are TGTGCCAGCAGTTTTACCGGGGGGCCTAGCACAGATACGCAGTATTTT. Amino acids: CASSFTGGPSTDTQYF.